The present T cell receptor beta chain was sequenced within a study of OX40 agonist ivuxolimab in advanced cancers. Points from the study as a whole: Some nonresponders also had low normalized T-cell clonal expansion.

In its sample, this clone was seen a few times. What it binds is not known. This CDR3 spans 16 amino acids. V shed 5 bases and J shed 12 bases, with 25 bases lying between them. Germline lookup yields CDR1 SEHNR and CDR2 FQNEAQ (reference sequence). The protocol was immunoSEQ multiplex PCR, while the TCRdb copy is restricted to in-frame clones and leaves out a portion. Of under 15,000 clones listed, 80% to 85% are singletons. This clonotype originated in an adult with an advanced solid tumor such as melanoma, head and neck, liver or kidney cancer. The chain has TRBV7-9 and TRBJ1-4, with D uncertain. This sample comprised CD4+ or CD8+ T cells sorted from blood, obtained in a trial of the OX40 agonist ivuxolimab. CDR3 bases: TGTGCCAGCAGCCCCCCATTACGATCGGCGTACGTTGAACTGTTTTTT. It translates to CASSPPLRSAYVELFF.